The T cell receptor (beta chain) under discussion was sequenced for a study of shared clonotypes between healthy human individuals. General study points: Non-shared clonotypes had lower generation probabilities than clonotypes shared by all four sorted-subset donors.

TCRdb's table, derived via immunoSEQ multiplex PCR, lists solely in-frame clones and lacks some. The sample carries roughly 2.5 million clones, approximately 92% recorded once. CDR1 is LGHNA, CDR2 YNFKEQ, per germline. V was pared by 6 bases and J by 7 bases, with 6 bases between. This CDR3 comprises 11 residues. Comment on this clone: The antigen remains unidentified.

This TCR was sampled from a man between 18 and 29 years old in good health. Sequencing was carried out using naive CD4+ T cells sorted from blood. Subset in this sample: CD45RA+ positively selected. The chain recombines TRBV4-2 with TRBJ1-4, with D hard to call. The CDR3 nucleotides are TGTGCCAGCAGTTCGCGTGAAAAACTGTTTTTT. Translation gives CASSSREKLFF.